One sample yielded the 5 T cell receptor beta chains listed below, sequenced in a study of shared clonotypes between healthy human individuals. Some clones are missing from TCRdb's copy, which holds only in-frame ones; the method was immunoSEQ multiplex PCR. The sample has about 1.5 million clones; roughly 96% are singletons. The sample consisted of naive CD4+ T cells sorted from blood. Described subset: CD45RA+ positively selected. All receptors derive from a man aged 25-40 years in good health.

The chain recombines TRBV9 with TRBJ2-7; tentatively, D is TRBD2 (7 bases). This CDR3 has 14 residues. Looked up from germline, CDR1 is SGDLS and CDR2 is YYNGEE. The V end lost 4 bases, the J end lost 4 bases, and 15 bases lay between the germline ends. CDR3: CASSRTGGWYEQYF. As DNA, the CDR3 is TGTGCCAGCAGCAGGACGGGGGGCTGGTACGAGCAGTACTTC.

The V call is TRBV27, the J call TRBJ2-2; no definite D call. The CDR3 contains 12 residues. V lost 8 bases, J lost 6 bases, and 10 bases lay in between. Per germline, CDR1 MNHEY and CDR2 SMNVEV (reference sequence). The CDR3 here is CASREWSGELFF. The CDR3 DNA is TGTGCCAGCCGTGAATGGTCCGGGGAGCTGTTTTTT.

This chain joins TRBV5-1 and TRBJ2-7, with 10 bases identical to TRBD2. V gave up 0 bases and J gave up 3 bases; unmatched junction bases: 6. The CDR3 extends over 16 amino acids. Germline V lookup: CDR1 SGHRS, CDR2 YFSETQ. For the CDR3, the DNA is TGCGCCAGCAGCTTGGAATCGGGACTAGCGAACTACGAGCAGTACTTC. Its translation is CASSLESGLANYEQYF.

The J gene is TRBJ2-7, the V gene TRBV5-8, with TRBD1 as a possible D gene (7 bases). Trimming took 1 base from V and 5 from J, leaving 10 bases between them. CDR1 SGHTS and CDR2 YDEGEE come from the germline V gene. The CDR3 loop spans 13 amino acids. CDR3 sequence (DNA): TGTGCCAGCAGCTTGAGCAGGGGGGACGAGCAGTACTTC. It is translated as CASSLSRGDEQYF.

The CDR3 coding sequence is TGCGCCAGCAGGCAGGGGGCAATTAACTATGGCTACACCTTC. It codes for CASRQGAINYGYTF. J is TRBJ1-2 and V is TRBV5-1; the match to TRBD1 covers 8 bases. Trimming cost V 5 bases and J 1 base; bases outside gene matches: 4. This CDR3 is 14 amino acids long. Germline assignment: CDR1 SGHRS and CDR2 YFSETQ.